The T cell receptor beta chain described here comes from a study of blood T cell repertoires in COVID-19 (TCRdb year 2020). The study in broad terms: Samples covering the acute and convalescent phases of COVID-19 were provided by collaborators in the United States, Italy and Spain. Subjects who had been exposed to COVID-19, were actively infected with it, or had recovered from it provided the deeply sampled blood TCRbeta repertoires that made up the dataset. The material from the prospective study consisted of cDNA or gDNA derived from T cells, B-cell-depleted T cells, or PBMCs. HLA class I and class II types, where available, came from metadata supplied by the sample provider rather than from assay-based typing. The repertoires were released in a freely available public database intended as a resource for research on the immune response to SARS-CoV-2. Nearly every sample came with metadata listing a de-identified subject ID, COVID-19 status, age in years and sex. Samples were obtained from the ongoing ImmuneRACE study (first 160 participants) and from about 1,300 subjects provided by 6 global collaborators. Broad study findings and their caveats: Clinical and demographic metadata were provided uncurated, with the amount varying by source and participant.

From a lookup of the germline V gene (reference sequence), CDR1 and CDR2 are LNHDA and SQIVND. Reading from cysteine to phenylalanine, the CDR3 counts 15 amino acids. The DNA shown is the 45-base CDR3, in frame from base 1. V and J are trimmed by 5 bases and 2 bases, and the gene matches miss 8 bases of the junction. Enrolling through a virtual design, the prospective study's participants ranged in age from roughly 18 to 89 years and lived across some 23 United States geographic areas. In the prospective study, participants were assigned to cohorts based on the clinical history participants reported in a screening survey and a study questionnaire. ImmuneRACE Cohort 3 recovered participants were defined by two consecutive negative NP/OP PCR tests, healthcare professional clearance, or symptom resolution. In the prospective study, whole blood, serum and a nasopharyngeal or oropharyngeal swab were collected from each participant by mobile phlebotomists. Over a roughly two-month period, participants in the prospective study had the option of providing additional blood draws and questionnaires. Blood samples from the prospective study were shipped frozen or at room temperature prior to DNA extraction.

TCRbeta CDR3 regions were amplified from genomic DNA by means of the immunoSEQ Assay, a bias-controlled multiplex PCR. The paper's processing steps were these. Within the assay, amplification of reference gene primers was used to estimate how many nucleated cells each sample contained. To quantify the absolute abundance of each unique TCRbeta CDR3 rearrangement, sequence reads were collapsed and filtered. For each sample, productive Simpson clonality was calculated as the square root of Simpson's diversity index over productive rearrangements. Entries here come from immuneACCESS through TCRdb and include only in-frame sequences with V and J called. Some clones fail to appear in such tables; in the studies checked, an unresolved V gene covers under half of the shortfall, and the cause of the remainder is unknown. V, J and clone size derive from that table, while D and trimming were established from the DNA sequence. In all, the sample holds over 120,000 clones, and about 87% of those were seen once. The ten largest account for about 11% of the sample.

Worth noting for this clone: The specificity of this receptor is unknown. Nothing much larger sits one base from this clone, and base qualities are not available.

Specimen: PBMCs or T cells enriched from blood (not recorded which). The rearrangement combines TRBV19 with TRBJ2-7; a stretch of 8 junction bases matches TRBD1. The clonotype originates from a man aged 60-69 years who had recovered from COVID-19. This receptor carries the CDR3 CASSYQGTGAYEQYF. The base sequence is TGTGCCAGTAGTTATCAGGGGACAGGAGCCTACGAGCAGTACTTC. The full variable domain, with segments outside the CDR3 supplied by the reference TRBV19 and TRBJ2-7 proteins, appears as DGGITQSPKYLFRKEGQNVTLSCEQNLNHDAMYWYRQDPGQGLRLIYYSQIVNDFQKGDIAEGYSVSREKKESFPLTVTSAQKNPTAFYLCASSYQGTGAYEQYFGPGTRLTVT.